A selection of T cell receptor beta chains follows, all from one sample in a study of Tregs in tolerant kidney transplant recipients. Here immunoSEQ multiplex PCR was the method, and the copy in TCRdb shows in-frame clones only, minus some. The table includes fewer than 100,000 clones, around 90% detected once. Source: Tregs from blood, taken before the transplant. These receptor sequences come from a human donor who received a combined kidney and bone marrow transplant. The CDR3 runs from the conserved cysteine through the conserved F or W. Fields, in order: V gene, clone size, D gene, J gene, CDR3 DNA, CDR3 protein. A D gene is named only where the DNA matches it firmly. Clone size, where shown, is once, few, many, or a class for clones that have expanded.

TRBV6-1	-	-	TRBJ1-2	TGTGCCAGCAGTGAGATAGGATCGAGGGGCTACACCTTC	CASSEIGSRGYTF
TRBV30	once	TRBD1	TRBJ2-7	TGTGCCTGGAGTCGGACAGGGGGGACCTACGAGCAGTACTTC	CAWSRTGGTYEQYF
TRBV6-5	-	-	TRBJ2-2	TGTGCCAGCAGCCGATTGCGGGAGCTGTTTTTT	CASSRLRELFF
TRBV19	-	TRBD2	TRBJ2-2	TGTGCCAGTAGGGTAGCGGGCAACACCGGGGAGCTGTTTTTT	CASRVAGNTGELFF
TRBV5-1	-	-	TRBJ2-7	TGCGCCAGCAGCTCCGAAGTCCCCAGCTCCTACGAGCAGTACTTC	CASSSEVPSSYEQYF
TRBV6-6	-	TRBD2	TRBJ2-7	TGTGCCAGCAGCCCCGGGACTAGCGGGAGTTACGAGCAGTACTTC	CASSPGTSGSYEQYF
TRBV30	-	-	TRBJ1-1	TGTGCCTGGAGTGGGCCTGTGGAATCGGACACTGAAGCTTTCTTT	CAWSGPVESDTEAFF
TRBV5-1	-	TRBD2	TRBJ2-7	TGCGCCAGCAGCGGCCAACTAGCGGGGAGCTCCTACGAGCAGTACTTC	CASSGQLAGSSYEQYF
TRBV10-3	-	-	TRBJ2-4	TGTGCCATCAGTGCCCCAGGGTTGAACATTCAGTACTTC	CAISAPGLNIQYF
TRBV5-1	-	-	TRBJ1-1	TGCGCCAGCAAGGGGACGGCGAACACTGAAGCTTTCTTT	CASKGTANTEAFF
TRBV6-6	-	TRBD2	TRBJ2-1	TGTGCCAGCAGTTACTTTTTGGGACTAGCTCCGTTCTTC	CASSYFLGLAPFF
TRBV6-1	-	TRBD2	TRBJ2-3	TGTGCCAGCAGTGTACGGACTAGCGGAGGGTCAGATACGCAGTATTTT	CASSVRTSGGSDTQYF
TRBV7-9	-	-	TRBJ2-7	TGTGCCAGCAGCTTAACCCCCCCTATGGGCTCCTACGAGCAGTACTTC	CASSLTPPMGSYEQYF
TRBV19	-	-	TRBJ2-3	TGTGCCAGTAGTAATCGGGCAGGCGCTAGCACAGATACGCAGTATTTT	CASSNRAGASTDTQYF
TRBV29-1	-	-	TRBJ1-1	TGCAGCGTTGGCAGCGTGAACACTGAAGCTTTCTTT	CSVGSVNTEAFF
TRBV6-1	-	-	TRBJ2-1	TGTGCCAGCAGTGCCCGACTTGCCCAGAATGGTGAGCAGTTCTTC	CASSARLAQNGEQFF
TRBV2	-	TRBD2	TRBJ2-7	TGTGCCAGCAGTACACTAGCGGGAGGGCCTAGTCGGGACGAGCAGTACTTC	CASSTLAGGPSRDEQYF
TRBV7-9	-	-	TRBJ2-1	TGTGCCAGCAGCTCCCCCTCTCAGGGCAATGAGCAGTTCTTC	CASSSPSQGNEQFF
TRBV7-3	-	TRBD1	TRBJ2-5	TGTGCCAGCAGCTTGACAGGGGCGGAGACCCAGTACTTC	CASSLTGAETQYF
TRBV5-1	-	-	TRBJ1-2	TGCGCCAGCAGCTCCCAGGGAAAGGATGGCTACACCTTC	CASSSQGKDGYTF
TRBV18	-	-	TRBJ2-3	TGTGCCAGCTCATCAATGTGGGGGGCCACAGATACGCAGTATTTT	CASSSMWGATDTQYF
TRBV7-8	-	-	TRBJ2-3	TGTGCCAGTAGTAGGGCAGATACGCAGTATTTT	CASSRADTQYF
TRBV10-3	-	-	TRBJ2-7	TGTGCCATCAGGAGCCGAGAAGCCTACGAGCAGTACTTC	CAIRSREAYEQYF
TRBV28	-	-	TRBJ2-2	TGTGCCAGCAGTCTAAACACCGGGGAGCTGTTTTTT	CASSLNTGELFF
TRBV6-5	-	-	TRBJ2-2	TGTGCCAGCAGTGTCCAGGGAAACACCGGGGAGCTGTTTTTT	CASSVQGNTGELFF
TRBV6-6	-	-	TRBJ2-7	TGTGCCAGCAGACTACCGGGACTTTCTAACGAGCAGTACTTC	CASRLPGLSNEQYF
TRBV21-1	-	-	TRBJ2-3	TGTGCCAGCAGCAAACCCCAGCGACAGGGTTGTTTTATCCCGAGCACAGATACGCAGTATTTT	CASSKPQRQGCFIPSTDTQYF
TRBV4-2	-	-	TRBJ2-1	TGTGCCAGCAGCCAAGATCGCGACGGGCACGGGCAGTTCTTC	CASSQDRDGHGQFF
TRBV2	once	-	TRBJ2-7	TGTGCCAGCATAAAGCCTCCTGGCGAGCAGTACTTC	CASIKPPGEQYF
TRBV28	-	TRBD1	TRBJ1-2	TGTGCCAGCAGTTTAGGTGGCAGGGGGCAAGGCTACACCTTC	CASSLGGRGQGYTF
TRBV7-2	-	-	TRBJ1-5	TGTGCCAGCAGCGGACAACGCGGTCAGCCCCAGCATTTT	CASSGQRGQPQHF
TRBV28	few	-	TRBJ1-5	TGTGCCAGCAGTTCATCTGGGGGGGGCAAGCCCCAGCATTTT	CASSSSGGGKPQHF
TRBV29-1	few	TRBD1	TRBJ2-7	TGCAGCGTGGGGGGTGGGACAGGCGGCTCCTACGAGCAGTACTTC	CSVGGGTGGSYEQYF
TRBV5-3	-	TRBD2	TRBJ2-1	TGTGCCAGAAGCTTGGATAGCGGGAGAGGGTGCCATGAGCAGTTCTTC	CARSLDSGRGCHEQFF
TRBV11-2	-	TRBD1	TRBJ1-1	TGTGCCAGCAGCATCCAGGGGGCCGGCACTGAAGCTTTCTTT	CASSIQGAGTEAFF
TRBV28	-	TRBD1	TRBJ1-2	TGTGCCAGCAGGGAAACAGGGGGCGGCTACACCTTC	CASRETGGGYTF
TRBV28	-	TRBD1	TRBJ2-7	TGTGCCAGCAGCCTCTATACAGGGGAGTCCTACGAGCAGTACTTC	CASSLYTGESYEQYF
TRBV9	-	-	TRBJ1-5	TGTGCCAGCAGCGTTCGGGGAGACACCGGGCCCCAGCATTTT	CASSVRGDTGPQHF
TRBV7-6	-	-	TRBJ2-7	TGTGCCAGCAGCCAAGGGAGCTACGAGCAGTACTTC	CASSQGSYEQYF
TRBV7-9	-	-	TRBJ2-7	TGTGCCAGCAGACTCGTAACGGACAGCTACGAGCAGTACTTC	CASRLVTDSYEQYF
TRBV6-5	-	TRBD2	TRBJ2-7	TGTGCCAGCAGTCATTTTAGCGGGACGCCGGACGAGCAGTACTTC	CASSHFSGTPDEQYF
TRBV5-1	-	TRBD2	TRBJ2-3	TGCGCCAGCAGAGCGGGAGAGGGCACAGATACGCAGTATTTT	CASRAGEGTDTQYF
TRBV2	-	-	TRBJ2-7	TGTGCCACCCGCCCCCCGGGGTCAGCCTACGAGCAGTACTTC	CATRPPGSAYEQYF
TRBV6-6	-	-	TRBJ1-1	TGTGCCAGCCGCAGGGAGGTCACTGAAGCTTTCTTT	CASRREVTEAFF
TRBV14	-	-	TRBJ1-1	TGTGCCAGCAGCCAAGGGCAGCTTGCTTTCTTT	CASSQGQLAFF
TRBV29-1	-	TRBD1	TRBJ2-3	TGCAGCGTTGAAGATAAGAGGGGGCTAAGCACAGATACGCAGTATTTT	CSVEDKRGLSTDTQYF
TRBV9	once	-	TRBJ2-3	TGTGCCAGCAGCGTCCGGCTAGGGTTCTTAGATACGCAGTATTTT	CASSVRLGFLDTQYF
TRBV2	-	-	TRBJ2-1	TGTGCCAGCAGCCCAAATGGGAATGAGCAGTTCTTC	CASSPNGNEQFF
TRBV28	-	TRBD1	TRBJ2-3	TGTGCCAGCAGCCCCGGGACAGGGGCTGATACGCAGTATTTT	CASSPGTGADTQYF
TRBV6-5	-	-	TRBJ2-1	TGTGCCAGCCACGGGACTTACAATGAGCAGTTCTTC	CASHGTYNEQFF